The 21 T cell receptor beta chains below come from one sample, sequenced in a study of T cell changes during pregnancy in multiple sclerosis. Assay used: immunoSEQ multiplex PCR; TCRdb lists only in-frame clones, some missing. The sample includes about 67,000 clones, about 90% of them seen just once. The sample in question was peripheral blood, obtained in the second trimester of pregnancy. The source is a female donor in good health, enrolled as a control in a pregnancy study.

This chain connects TRBV9 to TRBJ1-2, with D perhaps matching TRBD1 (6 bases). CDR1 SGDLS and CDR2 YYNGEE come from the germline V gene. V was shortened by 3 bases and J by 6 bases, with 15 bases between the two germline ends. This CDR3 is built from 14 residues. CDR3 in DNA: TGTGCCAGCAGCGGCAGGGGAGGGCTGAATGGCTACACCTTC. Residues: CASSGRGGLNGYTF.

This clone was detected a few times. This chain joins TRBV7-8 and TRBJ1-6; D uncertain. This CDR3 has 13 amino acids. Per germline, CDR1 SGHVS and CDR2 FQNEAQ. Trimming took off 4 bases at V and 9 bases at J, with 10 bases between the two ends. The CDR3 DNA is TGTGCCAGCAGCTCCACCCTATCTTCACCCCTCCACTTT. It specifies CASSSTLSSPLHF.

V gene TRBV20-1 combines with J gene TRBJ2-1, with TRBD2 matching over 10 bases. The CDR3 loop spans 11 amino acids. The V gene end was trimmed by 1 base and the J gene end by 15 bases; junction bases not matched to a gene: 3. Germline assignment: CDR1 DFQATT and CDR2 SNEGSKA (reference sequence). The CDR3 sequence: CSARGTSGRFF. Here the CDR3 DNA reads TGCAGTGCTAGAGGGACTAGCGGCCGGTTCTTC.

The chain couples TRBV6-4 to TRBJ1-1, with 7 bases identical to TRBD1. The CDR3 sequence is 11 residues long. Trimming at V came to 5 bases and at J to 10 bases, leaving 4 bases not matched to a gene. Germline lookup yields CDR1 MRHNA and CDR2 SNTAGT. The CDR3 reads CASSPQGGAFF. The CDR3 region has the DNA TGTGCCAGCAGTCCGCAGGGGGGAGCTTTCTTT.

V and J are TRBV5-1 and TRBJ2-1; TRBD2 matches 10 bases. Unmatched junction bases numbered 7, after V lost 0 bases and J lost 4 bases. The CDR3 has 17 residues. Germline V lookup: CDR1 SGHRS, CDR2 YFSETQ. The CDR3, as DNA: TGCGCCAGCAGCTTGGCCACTAGCGGGGAGAGATACAATGAGCAGTTCTTC. It encodes CASSLATSGERYNEQFF.

The gene calls are TRBV7-2 and TRBJ2-5, with D possibly being TRBD2 (6 bases). The CDR3 spans 12 residues. V lost 10 bases and J 4 bases, leaving 13 bases between the germline ends. Germline CDR1 and CDR2: SGHTA and FQGNSA. In nucleotides, the CDR3 is TGTGCCACAACTAGCTTTCCAGAGACCCAGTACTTC. This encodes CATTSFPETQYF.

The chain links TRBV7-2 to TRBJ2-3, with 7 bases that match TRBD2. The junction had 10 bases not matched to a gene; V was cut back by 4 bases and J by 6 bases. Germline CDR1 reads SGHTA; CDR2 reads FQGNSA. The CDR3 totals 15 residues. The CDR3 is CASSSRTRGGDTQYF. The DNA for the CDR3 is TGTGCCAGCAGCTCCAGGACTAGGGGTGGCGATACGCAGTATTTT. The whole variable domain, filled in from reference TRBV7-2 and TRBJ2-3, reads GAGVSQSPSNKVTEKGKDVELRCDPISGHTALYWYRQSLGQGLEFLIYFQGNSAPDKSGLPSDRFSAERTGGSVSTLTIQRTQQEDSAVYLCASSSRTRGGDTQYFGPGTRLTVL.

V and J are TRBV9 and TRBJ1-4; D may be TRBD1 (5 bases). CDR1 is SGDLS and CDR2 is YYNGEE in the germline V gene. V was pared by 5 bases and J by 3 bases, with 14 bases between. CDR3 length: 15 residues. The CDR3 region is CASSAQGAANEKLFF. The CDR3 DNA is TGTGCCAGCAGTGCGCAGGGTGCTGCTAATGAAAAACTGTTTTTT.

This clone came up a few times. This chain joins TRBV19 and TRBJ1-5; maybe TRBD1 (6 bases). The germline gives CDR1 LNHDA, CDR2 SQIVND (reference sequence). Deletions cut 11 bases from V and 3 bases from J, with 17 bases between. The CDR3 is 14 amino acids. In DNA, the CDR3 is TGTGCCGCATCGAGGGGGTCCCACAATCAGCCCCAGCATTTT. It encodes CAASRGSHNQPQHF. Looking up the rest from reference TRBV19 and TRBJ1-5 gives the full variable domain: DGGITQSPKYLFRKEGQNVTLSCEQNLNHDAMYWYRQDPGQGLRLIYYSQIVNDFQKGDIAEGYSVSREKKESFPLTVTSAQKNPTAFYLCAASRGSHNQPQHFGDGTRLSIL.

This chain links TRBV6-5 with TRBJ2-7, with D tentatively TRBD1 (6 bases). Germline lookup yields CDR1 MNHEY and CDR2 SVGAGI. V lost 6 bases and J lost 3, with 15 bases in between. The CDR3 runs to 14 residues. The chain's CDR3 is CASSQTRQDYEQYF. CDR3 bases: TGTGCCAGCAGCCAAACCCGACAGGACTACGAGCAGTACTTC.

The table lists this clone with a few counts. V usage is TRBV6-1 and J usage is TRBJ2-1; 12 bases align to TRBD2. There are 15 residues in the CDR3. Trimming took 2 bases from V and 5 from J; bases not matched to a gene: 1. Germline CDR1 is MNHNS and CDR2 is SASEGT. DNA of the CDR3: TGTGCCAGCAGTGAACTAGCGGGGGGGCACAATGAGCAGTTCTTC. Its translation is CASSELAGGHNEQFF.

The chain couples TRBV27 to TRBJ2-7; tentative D call: TRBD1 (6 bases). Germline V gene data show CDR1 as MNHEY and CDR2 as SMNVEV (reference sequence). The length of the CDR3 is 15 residues. Trimming pared 4 bases from V and 3 bases from J, leaving 16 bases between. CDR3 coding DNA: TGTGCCAGCAGTTCACAGGGTTTAGCCTACTACGAGCAGTACTTC. Its protein is CASSSQGLAYYEQYF.

This clone was recorded only once. This chain uses TRBV4-1 with TRBJ2-7, with D possibly matching TRBD2 (6 bases). V was trimmed by 7 bases and J by 1 base, leaving 17 bases between them. This CDR3 is 15 amino acids long. The germline CDR1 and CDR2 sequences are MGHRA and YSYEKL. CDR3 in amino acids: CASNRGEDGSYEQYF. DNA for the CDR3: TGCGCCAGCAACAGAGGGGAGGACGGATCCTACGAGCAGTACTTC.

To note about this clone: The junction does not match germline at one end; this may be a read error. The chain recombines TRBV7-7 with TRBJ2-5; 11 nucleotides match TRBD2. This CDR3 is 16 amino acids long. CDR1 and CDR2 (germline): SSHAT, FNYEAQ (reference sequence). CDR3 DNA sequence: TGTGCTAGCAGCTACCGACTAGCGGGGTTAGGAGAGACCCAGTACTTC. It translates to CASSYRLAGLGETQYF.

The chain uses TRBV28 and TRBJ1-2, with TRBD1 matching over 9 bases. V lost 6 bases, J lost 3 bases, and 14 bases stayed unmatched. In germline, CDR1 is MDHEN, CDR2 SYDVKM. This CDR3 is built from 17 residues. CDR3 amino acids: CASSSPGTGPRDYGYTF. In DNA form, the CDR3 reads TGTGCCAGCAGCAGCCCCGGGACAGGGCCCCGGGACTATGGCTACACCTTC.

This chain uses TRBV27 with TRBJ2-4, with 8 bases lining up with TRBD1. This CDR3 comprises 17 residues. Losses at the gene ends were 4 bases for V and 5 bases for J; bases not matched to a gene: 13. Germline V lookup: CDR1 MNHEY, CDR2 SMNVEV (reference sequence). The CDR3 bases are TGTGCCAGCAGTTCGTCCGGTACAGGGGGTTTCCAAAACATTCAGTACTTC. This codes for CASSSSGTGGFQNIQYF.

The chain links TRBV6-5 to TRBJ2-3; 8 bases fit TRBD2. J gave up 0 bases and V 2 bases, and 4 bases lay outside the gene matches. There are 16 residues in the CDR3. Germline CDR1 and CDR2: MNHEY and SVGAGI. The chain's CDR3 is CASSYGLAPSTDTQYF. The CDR3 coding sequence is TGTGCCAGCAGTTACGGACTAGCCCCTAGCACAGATACGCAGTATTTT.

The chain combines TRBV10-3 with TRBJ1-5, with D possibly matching TRBD1 (6 bases). The V gene lost 5 bases and the J gene lost 1 base, with 18 bases spanning the gap. CDR1 and CDR2 from the germline V gene are ENHRY and SYGVKD. There are 17 residues in the CDR3. CDR3 sequence reads: CAISKFYRALSNQPQHF. CDR3 DNA: TGTGCCATCAGTAAGTTCTACAGGGCTCTGAGCAATCAGCCCCAGCATTTT.

The V gene is TRBV18, the J gene TRBJ2-7; 9 bases map to TRBD1. CDR3 size: 15 residues. The V gene's germline CDR1 is KGHSH and CDR2 LQKENI. The V and J ends lost 6 bases and 4 bases, in that order; junction bases with no gene match: 10. In DNA, the CDR3 is TGTGCCAGCTCCCCAGGGACAGGGACTCTATACGAGCAGTACTTC. This translates into CASSPGTGTLYEQYF.

This clone was seen just once. This rearrangement joins TRBV19 to TRBJ1-5; D is possibly TRBD1 (5 bases). The CDR3 covers 12 residues. Trimming pared 6 bases from V and 7 bases from J, leaving 10 bases between. Germline values: CDR1 LNHDA, CDR2 SQIVND (reference sequence). The CDR3 DNA reads TGTGCCAGTAGGTGGGGCGGACAGCCCCAGCATTTT. Residues: CASRWGGQPQHF.

The CDR3 sequence is CASSFWEGKGWANTGELFF. The CDR3 bases are TGTGCCAGCAGTTTCTGGGAAGGGAAGGGGTGGGCCAACACCGGGGAGCTGTTTTTT. The chain employs TRBV28 and TRBJ2-2; tentative D call: TRBD1 (5 bases). CDR1 is MDHEN and CDR2 is SYDVKM in the germline V gene. There are 19 residues in the CDR3. V gave up 3 bases and J gave up 2 bases, with 22 bases separating them.